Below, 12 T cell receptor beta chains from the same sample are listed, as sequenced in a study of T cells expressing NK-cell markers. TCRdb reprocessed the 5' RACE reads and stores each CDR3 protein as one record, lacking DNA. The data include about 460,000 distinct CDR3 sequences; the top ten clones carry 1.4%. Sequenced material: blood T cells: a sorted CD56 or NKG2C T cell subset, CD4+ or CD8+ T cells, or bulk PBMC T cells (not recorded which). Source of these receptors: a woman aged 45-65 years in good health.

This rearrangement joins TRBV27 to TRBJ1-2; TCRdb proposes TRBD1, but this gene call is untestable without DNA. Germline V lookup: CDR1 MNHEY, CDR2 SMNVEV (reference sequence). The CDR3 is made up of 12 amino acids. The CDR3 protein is CASSGTQGSYTF.

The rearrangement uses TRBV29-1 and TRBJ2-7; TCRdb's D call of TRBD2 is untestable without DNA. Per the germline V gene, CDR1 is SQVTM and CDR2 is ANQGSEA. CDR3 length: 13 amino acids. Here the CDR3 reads CSVKLAITYEQYF.

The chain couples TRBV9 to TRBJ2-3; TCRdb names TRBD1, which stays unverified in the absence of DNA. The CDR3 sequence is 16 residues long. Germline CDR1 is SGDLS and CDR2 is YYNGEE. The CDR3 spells CASSVGTQRGLDTQYF.

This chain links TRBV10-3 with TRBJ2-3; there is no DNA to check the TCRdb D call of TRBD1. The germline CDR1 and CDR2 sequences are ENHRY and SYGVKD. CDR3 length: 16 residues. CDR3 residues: CAISPLSGASTDTQYF.

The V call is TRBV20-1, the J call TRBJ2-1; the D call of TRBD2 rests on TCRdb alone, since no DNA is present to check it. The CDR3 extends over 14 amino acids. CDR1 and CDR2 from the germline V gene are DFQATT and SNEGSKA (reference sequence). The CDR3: CSAQSGRTLNEQFF.

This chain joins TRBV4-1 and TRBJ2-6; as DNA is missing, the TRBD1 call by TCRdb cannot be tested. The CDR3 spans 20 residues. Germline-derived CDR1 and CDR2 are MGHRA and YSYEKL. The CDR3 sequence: CASSNRLTGQGASGANVLTF.

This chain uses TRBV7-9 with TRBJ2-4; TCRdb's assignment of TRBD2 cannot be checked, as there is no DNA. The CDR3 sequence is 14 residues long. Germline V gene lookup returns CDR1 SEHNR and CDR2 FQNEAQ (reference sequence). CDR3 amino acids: CASSWRWPRDIQYF.

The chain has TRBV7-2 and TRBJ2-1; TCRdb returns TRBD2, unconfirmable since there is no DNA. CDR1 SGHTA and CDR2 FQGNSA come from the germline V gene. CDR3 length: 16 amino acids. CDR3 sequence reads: CASSLEAGVRSNEQFF.

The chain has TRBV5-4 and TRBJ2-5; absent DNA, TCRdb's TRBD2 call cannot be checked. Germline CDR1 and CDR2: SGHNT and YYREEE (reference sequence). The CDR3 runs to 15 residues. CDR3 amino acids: CASCLAGGSQETQYF. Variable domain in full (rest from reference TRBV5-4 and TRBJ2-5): ETGVTQSPTHLIKTRGQQVTLRCSSQSGHNTVSWYQQALGQGPQFIFQYYREEENGRGNFPPRFSGLQFPNYSSELNVNALELDDSALYLCASCLAGGSQETQYFGPGTRLLVL.

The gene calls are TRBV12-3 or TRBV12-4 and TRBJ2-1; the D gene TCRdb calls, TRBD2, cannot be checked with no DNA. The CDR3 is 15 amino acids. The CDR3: CASSFLAGTYNEQFF.

CDR3 loop: CASGLARTSGENEQFF. The genes are TRBV12-5 and TRBJ2-1; with no DNA, the TCRdb D assignment of TRBD2 cannot be verified. Germline lookup yields CDR1 LGHNT and CDR2 FRNRAP. The CDR3 totals 16 residues.

The CDR3 region is CSGATGGVTEAFF. The V call is TRBV29-1, the J call TRBJ1-1; no DNA is available, so the TRBD1 call from TCRdb remains unchecked. This CDR3 has 13 amino acids. Germline loops: CDR1 SQVTM, CDR2 ANQGSEA. Drawing the rest from reference TRBV29-1 and TRBJ1-1, the complete variable domain is SAVISQKPSRDICQRGTSLTIQCQVDSQVTMMFWYRQQPGQSLTLIATANQGSEATYESGFVIDKFPISRPNLTFSTLTVSNMSPEDSSIYLCSGATGGVTEAFFGQGTRLTVV.